The source of this T cell receptor beta chain is a study of T cell clusters in autoimmune cytopenias (dated by TCRdb to between 2018 and 2021). A note on the overall study: Of the 43 healthy donor controls, 22 were female, and the group had a mean age of approximately 55 years and a median age of roughly 59 years. The comparison group for autoimmune hepatitis repertoires was about 25 healthy donors matched for age and sex. The goal of the study was to determine whether autoimmune cytopenia patients have a disease-specific immune repertoire signature that could serve as a blood-based biomarker. For primary cytopenia the controls were under 30 age-matched healthy donors, whereas for secondary cytopenia the controls were some 13 age-matched CLL patients. The median TRB sequencing depth was 51,575 reads per sample, and the median number of distinct TRB clonotypes was around 2,500 per sample. Alongside healthy, CLL and autoimmune hepatitis controls, autoimmune cytopenia patients had their peripheral blood TRB and IGH repertoires sequenced at active disease and again during treatment follow-up.

What the authors observed across the whole study: The T cell clusters were defined only in silico, and the functional role of the clusters was left to be validated experimentally. Healthy donors had almost three times as many exclusive TRB clusters as active autoimmune hepatitis patients, a finding consistent with an autoimmunity-wide signature. The cluster-lack signature was not observed for secondary cytopenia versus CLL, as the signature was apparently masked by the dominant lymphoma-associated repertoire. Shifts in the TRB repertoire, including less even repertoires in secondary cytopenia and CLL, were mostly a reflection of lymphoma bias and not of autoimmunity. A lack of physiological T cell clusters in primary autoimmune cytopenia patients was suggested by GLIPH, as 51 clusters were found to be exclusive to healthy donors versus under 20 exclusive to patients.

Each sample's TRB amplification started from 250 ng of peripheral blood genomic DNA, which corresponds to 35,000 to 40,000 genome equivalents. TRB rearrangements were amplified by multiplex PCR using a touch-down protocol with TRB-A and TRB-B primer pools mixed in one tube. Illumina adapters and sample indices were attached to the amplicons through two consecutive PCR reactions using Phusion HS II polymerase. The amplicons were purified from gel with the NucleoSpin Gel and PCR Clean-up kit, after which the amplicons were quantified by Qubit and checked for quality on an Agilent 2100 Bioanalyzer. Libraries were sequenced on an Illumina MiSeq using 600-cycle, single-indexed, paired-end runs. On the study's bioinformatics: TRB reads were aligned and assembled with MiXCR version 2.1.12 using the default MiXCR reference library. A clone was defined by each unique CDR3 nucleotide sequence, and the analysis included only productive sequences supported by at least two reads. To assess repertoire diversity, an R script computed alpha-parameterized diversity profiles (alpha 0 to 5), which included the Shannon (alpha 1) and Simpson (alpha 2) indices. The tcR package was used to compute combinatorial TRB VJ usage, which was then compared between cohorts by principal component analysis with ade4. TCRbeta CDR3s were clustered with GLIPH on cohort pairs matched by age and read depth, and cluster frequencies were compared by Wilcoxon test. TCRdb reprocessed the reads, so every CDR3 protein sequence counts as one entry and DNA is not shown. V and J calls and clone size were set by TCRdb, not the authors. For this sample, the table gives hundreds of distinct CDR3 sequences. The ten most abundant clones make up approximately 22% of the sample.

From its cysteine to its phenylalanine, the CDR3 spans 14 amino acids. The entry carries no DNA sequence. CDR1 is given as KGHSH and CDR2 as LQKENI, both from the germline V gene. No count is logged; frequency rates this clonotype as large (0.1 to 1%). The antigen it binds to is not known. The data were also submitted as part of a second study, on T cell repertoires in aging, cancer and after chemotherapy. As described in the second report: Donors spanned six age groups from 30 or younger to 70 or older, with at least three individuals per group. Control TCR repertoires from healthy donors were recorded across several months to years, and re-sampling revealed clear clonal overlap. Roughly 9 million TCR reads were contained in the full dataset. Significantly lower blood TCR diversity and higher clonality were observed in untreated patients with hematological or solid cancers than in age-matched healthy donors. In healthy donors, the drop in TCR diversity with age came mainly from a loss of richness, whereas in cancer patients a loss of evenness also played a part. An increase in median generation probability over the chemotherapy interval was observed in both cancer cohorts, suggesting that the repertoire was reconstituted through rebound thymic output. According to the authors, the repertoire data do not permit conclusions about immunological memory after chemotherapy. To look at immunoaging and at how T cells reconstitute after chemotherapy, the study profiled TCR beta repertoires in peripheral blood from both healthy donors and cancer patients. A cohort of about 220 cancer patients (more than 90 with hematological and around 120 with solid cancers) was assembled, and about 95 healthy donors were included as a reference group. TRB sequences were processed with MiXCR versions 2.12 and 3.0.5. Repertoire metrics included Shannon diversity, evenness, clonality (one minus evenness), and alpha-parameterized diversity profiles from alpha 0 to 5. The IGoR algorithm was used to compute generation probabilities of clones in paired pre- and post-chemotherapy samples.

The rearranged segments are TRBV18 and TRBJ1-1. The sequence was obtained from a human donor in good health. Sequenced material: peripheral blood. The CDR3 reads as follows: CASSPPGRPEEAFF.